Following are 13 T cell receptor beta chains from one sample sequenced in a study of T-cell reconstitution after alpha-beta-depleted transplantation in children. TCRbeta library preparation incorporated unique molecular identifiers. Via MiXCR, TCRdb re-called the PCR reads, giving one row per CDR3 protein. The sample shows hundreds of thousands of distinct CDR3 sequences, around 13% of them seen only once. The sequencing used PBMCs, mostly from graft donor cells, collected 360 days after TCRalphabeta/CD19-depleted stem cell transplant. The receptor set was obtained from a male patient under 18 who had a stem cell transplant for acute myeloid leukemia, so the T cells may come from the graft donor.

V gene TRBV5-4 combines with J gene TRBJ2-5; 11 nucleotides line up with TRBD2. The CDR3 has 17 residues. V shed 4 bases and J 7 bases; nucleotides not matched to a gene: 15. Germline lookup yields CDR1 SGHNT and CDR2 YYREEE (reference sequence). The CDR3 DNA reads as TGTGCCAGCAGCCCGCCGGGACTAGCGGTCTCCTTGGGGACCCAGTACTTC. Its translation is CASSPPGLAVSLGTQYF.

This clonotype was recorded many times. The chain recombines TRBV3-1 with TRBJ2-3; tentative D call: TRBD1 (6 bases). The V gene lost 1 base and the J gene lost 2 bases, with 10 bases spanning the gap. CDR1 and CDR2 (germline): LGHDT, YNNKEL (reference sequence). The CDR3 sequence is 15 residues long. In DNA, the CDR3 is TGTGCCAGCAGCCAAGGGACAGTAACCACAGATACGCAGTATTTT. Translated, it gives CASSQGTVTTDTQYF.

The chain links TRBV4-2 to TRBJ1-1; 10 nucleotides line up with TRBD1. The CDR3 sequence is 17 residues long. Germline V gene data show CDR1 as LGHNA and CDR2 as YNFKEQ. Losses at the gene ends were 0 bases for V and 1 base for J; bases not matched to a gene: 5. The CDR3 loop is CASSQDETGGGNTEAFF. CDR3 nucleotide sequence: TGTGCCAGCAGCCAAGACGAGACAGGGGGCGGGAACACTGAAGCTTTCTTT.

CDR3 region: CASSYSIWSGFYNEQFF. The CDR3, as DNA: TGTGCCAGCAGTTACTCGATATGGAGCGGATTCTACAATGAGCAGTTCTTC. The chain carries TRBV6-2 or TRBV6-3 and TRBJ2-1; tentatively, D is TRBD2 (5 bases). The V end lost 0 bases, the J end lost 3 bases, and 15 bases lay between the germline ends. This CDR3 region has 17 residues. The germline CDR1 and CDR2 sequences are MNHEY and SVGEGT.

This clonotype was observed many times. The chain employs TRBV20-1 and TRBJ2-5; a weak D match, TRBD1 (6 bases). The CDR3 extends over 13 amino acids. CDR1 and CDR2 from the germline V gene are DFQATT and SNEGSKA (reference sequence). V was shortened by 6 bases and J by 1 base, with 12 bases between the two germline ends. The CDR3: CSAQTDSQETQYF. CDR3 nucleotide sequence: TGCAGTGCCCAGACGGACAGCCAAGAGACCCAGTACTTC.

The chain combines TRBV5-1 with TRBJ2-6; TRBD1 matches at 11 bases. There are 18 residues in the CDR3. V lost 3 bases to trimming and J lost 6 bases; unmatched junction nucleotides: 11. The germline V gene has CDR1 SGHRS and CDR2 YFSETQ. Here the CDR3 reads CASSWPDRGPYEANVLTF. In nucleotides, the CDR3 is TGCGCCAGCAGCTGGCCGGACAGGGGGCCTTATGAGGCCAACGTCCTGACTTTC.

The V call is TRBV30, the J call TRBJ1-5; D remains unclear. From germline, CDR1 is GTSNPN and CDR2 SVGIG (reference sequence). The CDR3 is 12 amino acids. The V end lost 4 bases, the J end lost 4 bases, and 8 bases lay between the germline ends. CDR3 coding DNA: TGTGCCTGGAACTCCGAGAATCAGCCCCAGCATTTT. Translated, it gives CAWNSENQPQHF.

This clonotype was seen more than once but under ten times. The chain combines TRBV10-3 with TRBJ1-3, with D possibly matching TRBD1 (5 bases). CDR1 and CDR2 from the germline V gene are ENHRY and SYGVKD. The CDR3 totals 16 residues. V was trimmed by 0 bases and J by 0 bases, leaving 9 bases between them. The chain's CDR3 is CAISESEGSSGNTIYF. The CDR3 DNA reads TGTGCCATCAGTGAGTCCGAGGGGAGCTCTGGAAACACCATATATTTT.

V gene TRBV24-1 combines with J gene TRBJ1-2; D might be TRBD1 (5 bases). With 3 bases removed from V and 0 bases from J, the gap between germline ends came to 16 bases. Germline CDR1 reads KGHDR; CDR2 reads SFDVKD. This CDR3 is 17 amino acids long. The chain's CDR3 is CATSDPTGQGTNYGYTF. For the CDR3, the DNA is TGTGCCACCAGTGATCCCACGGGGCAGGGCACTAACTATGGCTACACCTTC.

Concerning this clonotype: The junction shows a germline mismatch at one end, possibly a read error. This sequence joins TRBV11-2 and TRBJ2-7; 11 positions match TRBD2. Germline V lookup: CDR1 SGHAT, CDR2 FQNNGV. This CDR3 comprises 20 residues. The CDR3 reads CASSLFIRDLLAGETYKQYF. The CDR3 DNA follows: TGTGCCAGCAGCTTATTTATCAGGGATTTACTAGCGGGAGAGACCTACAAGCAGTACTTC.

This clonotype was found a few times. The chain links TRBV6-1 to TRBJ2-5, with TRBD1 as a possible D gene (6 bases). Trimming pared 6 bases from V and 5 bases from J, leaving 13 bases between. The germline gives CDR1 MNHNS, CDR2 SASEGT. The CDR3 length is 13 residues. CDR3 amino acids: CASRTGPGETQYF. As DNA, the CDR3 is TGTGCCAGCAGAACAGGGCCCGGGGAGACCCAGTACTTC.

V gene TRBV20-1 combines with J gene TRBJ2-7; TRBD2 agrees at 9 bases. Trimming took 5 bases from V and 0 from J; bases not matched to a gene: 8. Germline V gives CDR1 DFQATT, CDR2 SNEGSKA (reference sequence). This CDR3 region has 15 residues. This chain's CDR3 is CSAGGLAASSYEQYF. CDR3 bases: TGCAGTGCTGGGGGACTAGCCGCCAGCTCCTACGAGCAGTACTTC.

This clonotype has more than one count but fewer than ten. The chain recombines TRBV12-3 or TRBV12-4 with TRBJ2-7, with D perhaps given as TRBD1 or TRBD2 (6 bases each). The CDR3 has 17 residues. V was cut by 6 bases and J by 3 bases, with 24 bases left in between. CDR3 bases: TGTGCCAGCAGCCCCCCCACAGGGAGCGGGCCCCTCTACGAGCAGTACTTC. Its protein product is CASSPPTGSGPLYEQYF.